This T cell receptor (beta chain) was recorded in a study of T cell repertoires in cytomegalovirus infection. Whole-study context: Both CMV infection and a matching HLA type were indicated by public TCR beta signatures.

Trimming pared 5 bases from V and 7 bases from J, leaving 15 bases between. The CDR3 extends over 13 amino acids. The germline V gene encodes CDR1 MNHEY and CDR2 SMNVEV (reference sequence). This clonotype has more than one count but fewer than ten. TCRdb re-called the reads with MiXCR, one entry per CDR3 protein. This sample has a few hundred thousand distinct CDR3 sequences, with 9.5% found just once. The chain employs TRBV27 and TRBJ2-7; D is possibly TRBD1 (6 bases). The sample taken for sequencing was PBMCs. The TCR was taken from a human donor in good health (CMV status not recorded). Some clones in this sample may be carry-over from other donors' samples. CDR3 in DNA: TGTGCCAGCAGTCTTCGGGACACCGGGGAGCAGTACTTC. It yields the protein CASSLRDTGEQYF.